This T cell receptor (beta chain) comes out of a study of read filtering for tumor transcriptome and immune sequencing. Study details: By R-ISS, stages I, II and III held roughly 8, 16 and 7 patients. IR-seq gave about 4 to 10.27 million TCR reads per sample; RNA-seq gave about 75 to 1,400.

The library was built from roughly 400 ng RNA with molecular barcoded adaptors for alpha/delta and beta/gamma chains. TCRdb processed the reads anew with MiXCR; each CDR3 protein has one entry. This sample carries approximately 5,000 distinct CDR3 sequences, approximately 20% of them seen once, and the ten largest clones take more than 15%. Remarks on this clonotype: A single base is all that separates this from a far larger clone, so a read error is likely.

Germline V gene lookup returns CDR1 SGHTA and CDR2 FQGNSA. The CDR3 has 17 residues. This chain uses TRBV7-2 with TRBJ2-1, with a possible D match to TRBD2 (5 bases). The specimen sequenced was a population of CD138-negative cells sorted from bone marrow. The receptor was isolated from a donor aged 40 or over with multiple myeloma. The CDR3 sequence: CASSLRASGGSHNEQFF. CDR3 nucleotide sequence: TGTGCCAGCAGCTTAAGGGCGAGCGGAGGCTCCCACAATGAGCAGTTCTTC.